This T cell receptor (beta chain) was captured by sequencing in a study of shared clonotypes between healthy human individuals. Sequencing was at deep level. Measured with immunoSEQ multiplex PCR; TCRdb has only the in-frame clones, and not every one. The sample has millions of clones, 90% to 95% seen once. This CDR3 spans 14 amino acids. Germline V CDR1 and CDR2: KGHSH, LQKENI. V was trimmed by 1 base and J by 8 bases, leaving 11 bases between them. The source of this sequence is a man aged 18 to 35 in good health. Sequences were obtained from naive CD4+ T cells sorted from blood. Subset specified: CD45RA+ positively selected. The chain links TRBV18 to TRBJ1-4; a weak D match, TRBD1 (6 bases). CDR3 bases: TGTGCCAGCTCACCACAGGGGGGAATGGAAAAACTGTTTTTT. This translates into CASSPQGGMEKLFF.